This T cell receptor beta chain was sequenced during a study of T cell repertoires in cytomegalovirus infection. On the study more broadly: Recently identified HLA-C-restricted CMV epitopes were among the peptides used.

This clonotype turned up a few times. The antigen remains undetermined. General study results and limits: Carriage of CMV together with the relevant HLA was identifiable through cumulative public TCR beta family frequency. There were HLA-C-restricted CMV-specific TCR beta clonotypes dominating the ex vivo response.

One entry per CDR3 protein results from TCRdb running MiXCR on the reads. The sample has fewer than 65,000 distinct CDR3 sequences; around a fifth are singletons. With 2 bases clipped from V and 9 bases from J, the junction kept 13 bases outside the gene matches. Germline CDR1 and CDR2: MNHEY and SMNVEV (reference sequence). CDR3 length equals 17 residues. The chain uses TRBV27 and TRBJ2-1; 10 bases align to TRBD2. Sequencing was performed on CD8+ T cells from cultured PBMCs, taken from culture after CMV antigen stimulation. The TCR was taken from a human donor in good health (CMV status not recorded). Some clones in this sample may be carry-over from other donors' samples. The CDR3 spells CASSLKWSGGALGEQFF. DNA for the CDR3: TGTGCCAGCAGTTTAAAGTGGAGCGGGGGGGCCCTCGGTGAGCAGTTCTTC.